This record looks at one T cell receptor beta chain sequence and its context. What it recognizes is unknown. The sample belongs to a study of T cells after posttransplantation cyclophosphamide. Findings of the study overall: Blood and skin or GI T cell repertoires showed limited TRB overlap.

Profiled with immunoSEQ multiplex PCR; TCRdb holds only in-frame clones, not every one. The top ten hold 4.2% of the sample, which has 9,700 or so clones, more than 70% seen once. Looked up from germline, CDR1 is SGHRS and CDR2 is YFSETQ. V was pared by 4 bases and J by 7 bases, with 17 bases between. The CDR3 totals 14 residues. Controls had myeloablative marrow grafts with methotrexate and calcineurin inhibitor, sampled at 1 year. The chain uses TRBV5-1 and TRBJ1-2; D ambiguous. This receptor was identified in a male patient between 45 and 59 years old who received an allogeneic stem cell transplant from an unrelated donor, was CMV-positive, and had chronic GVHD only. Some of the T cells may derive from the graft donor. The specimen was PBMCs, collected approximately 430 days after allogeneic stem cell transplant with calcineurin inhibitor and methotrexate. The CDR3 bases are TGCGCCAGCAGCCTTTCTGAGGGCAAGAGTGGCTACACCTTC. Its protein is CASSLSEGKSGYTF.